What follows are 10 T cell receptor beta chains derived from one specimen sequenced in a study of T cells in Graves' hyperthyroidism and ophthalmopathy. Amplification targeted TCR beta CDR3 regions from RNA transcripts. Primed by the HTBI set, a first-round RT-PCR was run on the TCR CDR3. TCRdb independently ran MiXCR on the multiplex PCR reads; one entry per CDR3 protein. Altogether about 400,000 distinct CDR3 sequences are present, roughly 13% being singletons, with the ten largest covering roughly 8.3%. The sample consisted of blood. The receptors were gathered from a woman aged 18 to 35 with Graves' hyperthyroidism.

This clonotype occurred a few times. The chain employs TRBV28 and TRBJ1-1; 11 bases line up with TRBD1. This CDR3 has 15 amino acids. The ends lost 5 bases at V and 3 bases at J; junction bases unmatched: 5. Germline V gene data show CDR1 as MDHEN and CDR2 as SYDVKM. This chain's CDR3 is CASSIGQGAYTEAFF. The CDR3 DNA follows: TGTGCCAGCAGTATTGGACAGGGGGCGTACACTGAAGCTTTCTTT.

Ten or more counts support this clonotype. This chain links TRBV4-3 with TRBJ1-2, with D perhaps TRBD1 (5 bases). Germline V gives CDR1 LGHNA, CDR2 YSLEER. The CDR3 is 14 residues long. Trimming pared 0 bases from V and 7 bases from J, leaving 12 bases between. The CDR3 region is CASSQDRQLPGYTF. The DNA for the CDR3 is TGCGCCAGCAGCCAAGATCGACAGCTCCCTGGCTACACCTTC.

The chain is built from TRBV7-9 and TRBJ2-6; 10 positions match TRBD1. This CDR3 spans 17 amino acids. Trimming took 6 bases from V and 0 from J; bases not matched to a gene: 5. Germline values: CDR1 SEHNR, CDR2 FQNEAQ (reference sequence). The CDR3 region is CASRSGTGASGANVLTF. The CDR3 coding sequence is TGTGCCAGCAGGTCCGGGACAGGGGCCTCTGGGGCCAACGTCCTGACTTTC.

This clonotype was counted between two and nine times. V and J are TRBV6-1 and TRBJ2-7; D is unresolved. Trimming took 7 bases from V and 6 from J, leaving 4 bases between them. Germline values: CDR1 MNHNS, CDR2 SASEGT. The CDR3 contains 9 residues. Here the CDR3 reads CASIGEQYF. The CDR3 DNA follows: TGTGCCAGCATTGGCGAGCAGTACTTC.

This clonotype was observed a few times. The V call is TRBV7-8, the J call TRBJ1-2; a possible D gene is TRBD1 (6 bases). CDR3 length: 18 residues. Trimming stripped 2 bases from V and 0 bases from J, with 19 bases between. Per the germline V gene, CDR1 is SGHVS and CDR2 is FQNEAQ. This CDR3 is CASSLNRALGLTNYGYTF. DNA for the CDR3: TGTGCCAGCAGCTTAAACAGGGCTCTTGGGTTAACTAACTATGGCTACACCTTC.

This clonotype was counted ten times or more. This chain connects TRBV7-9 to TRBJ2-5; 9 bases line up with TRBD1. The J segment lost 7 bases and the V segment lost 4 bases, leaving 16 bases of the junction unmatched. The CDR3 is 17 residues long. Germline CDR1 is SEHNR and CDR2 is FQNEAQ (reference sequence). The CDR3 DNA reads TGTGCCAGCAGCTCTCAGTACACACAGGGGGCGATGGGGACCCAGTACTTC. This encodes CASSSQYTQGAMGTQYF. Using reference TRBV7-9 and TRBJ2-5 for the parts outside the CDR3, the full variable domain is DTGVSQNPRHKITKRGQNVTFRCDPISEHNRLYWYRQTLGQGPEFLTYFQNEAQLEKSRLLSDRFSAERPKGSFSTLEIQRTEQGDSAMYLCASSSQYTQGAMGTQYFGPGTRLLVL.

Many counts were recorded for this clonotype. V is TRBV24-1 and J is TRBJ1-1; 9 nucleotides line up with TRBD1. Trimming cost V 2 bases and J 7 bases; bases outside gene matches: 7. The V gene's germline CDR1 is KGHDR and CDR2 SFDVKD. CDR3 size: 15 residues. CDR3 in amino acids: CATSDSLPGQGEAFF. Written as DNA, the CDR3 is TGTGCCACCAGTGATTCACTACCGGGACAGGGTGAAGCTTTCTTT.

The table lists this clonotype with a few counts. The chain uses TRBV19 and TRBJ2-2; possibly TRBD2 for D (6 bases). The CDR3 runs to 14 residues. Trimming shortened V by 1 base and J by 5 bases, and 8 bases separated the two germline ends. Germline-derived CDR1 and CDR2 are LNHDA and SQIVND (reference sequence). This CDR3 reads CASSIVRGTGELFF. The CDR3 nucleotides read TGTGCCAGTAGTATAGTACGGGGGACCGGGGAGCTGTTTTTT.

V gene TRBV6-1 combines with J gene TRBJ1-3, with D perhaps matching TRBD1 (6 bases). Between the trimmed V and J ends, which lost 10 bases and 4 bases, there was a span of 14 bases. Germline V gene lookup returns CDR1 MNHNS and CDR2 SASEGT. The CDR3 totals 13 residues. Here the CDR3 reads CATSRDNGNTIYF. CDR3 sequence (DNA): TGTGCCACCTCGCGGGACAACGGAAACACCATATATTTT.

This clonotype was counted many times. The chain joins TRBV30 to TRBJ1-5, with TRBD1 as a possible D gene (6 bases). The CDR3 runs 13 residues. Germline CDR1 reads GTSNPN; CDR2 reads SVGIG (reference sequence). Trimming left V 5 bases short and J 4 bases short, with 12 bases between. This CDR3 reads CAWSGDNNQPQHF. CDR3 in DNA: TGTGCCTGGTCGGGGGACAATAATCAGCCCCAGCATTTT. Using reference TRBV30 and TRBJ1-5 for the parts outside the CDR3, the full variable domain is SQTIHQWPATLVQPVGSPLSLECTVEGTSNPNLYWYRQAAGRGLQLLFYSVGIGQISSEVPQNLSASRPQDRQFILSSKKLLLSDSGFYLCAWSGDNNQPQHFGDGTRLSIL.